This T cell receptor beta chain was observed in a study of cytomegalovirus exposure and HLA in healthy donors. Primers for the PCR totalled 60 Vbeta and 13 Jbeta. The protocol was immunoSEQ multiplex PCR, while the TCRdb copy is restricted to in-frame clones and leaves out a portion. Of around 90,000 clones in the sample, less than 80% were seen once. Nominally healthy donors provided the samples, though records likely missed some immune exposures. This CDR3 comprises 14 residues. With 8 bases removed from V and 7 bases from J, the gap between germline ends came to 21 bases. The germline gives CDR1 GTSNPN, CDR2 SVGIG (reference sequence). The study, taken as a whole, reports: Other equally common chains were less clonally expanded than HLA-associated TCR beta chains, a later analysis showed. Highly shared variants forming one cluster were likely a sequencing artifact.

Comment on this clone: Its matching antigen is unknown.

Sequencing was carried out using PBMCs. This TCR was recovered from a woman aged 45-65 years in good health and CMV-seropositive. The V and J genes are TRBV30 and TRBJ2-1; a weak D match, TRBD1 (8 bases). CDR3: CASAGDRNQNEQFF. In DNA, the CDR3 is TGTGCCAGTGCGGGGGACAGGAATCAGAATGAGCAGTTCTTC. The variable domain in full, completed from reference TRBV30 and TRBJ2-1, reads SQTIHQWPATLVQPVGSPLSLECTVEGTSNPNLYWYRQAAGRGLQLLFYSVGIGQISSEVPQNLSASRPQDRQFILSSKKLLLSDSGFYLCASAGDRNQNEQFFGPGTRLTVL.